The 14 T cell receptor beta chains presented below share a single source sample, sequenced in a study of cytomegalovirus exposure and HLA in healthy donors. PCR primers comprised 60 Vbeta and 13 Jbeta primers. Profiled with immunoSEQ multiplex PCR; TCRdb holds only in-frame clones, not every one. The table records 85,000 to 95,000 clones, approximately 80% of them present only once. Source material: PBMCs. The source is a man aged 30-40 years in good health and CMV-seropositive.

The chain has TRBV27 and TRBJ1-2; D is unclear. Germline loops: CDR1 MNHEY, CDR2 SMNVEV (reference sequence). The length of the CDR3 is 14 residues. V was clipped by 0 bases and J by 1 base, with 6 bases between them. Here the CDR3 DNA reads TGTGCCAGCAGTTTATCAGGAGGTAACTATGGCTACACCTTC. Protein product: CASSLSGGNYGYTF.

This clone was picked up a small number of times. The chain links TRBV7-9 to TRBJ1-6, with D unclear. The CDR3 loop spans 14 amino acids. Germline lookup yields CDR1 SEHNR and CDR2 FQNEAQ (reference sequence). V was trimmed by 4 bases and J by 5 bases, leaving 9 bases between them. In nucleotides, the CDR3 is TGTGCCAGCAGCTCTGGACTGGATAATTCACCCCTCCACTTT. Protein product: CASSSGLDNSPLHF.

This clone has just one count. The rearrangement links TRBV27 to TRBJ2-7; 7 nucleotides agree with TRBD1. The CDR3 contains 15 residues. V trimming: 4 bases; J trimming: 5 bases; junction bases outside the gene matches: 11. Germline V gives CDR1 MNHEY, CDR2 SMNVEV (reference sequence). CDR3 sequence: CASSSMTGKADEQYV. The CDR3 coding sequence is TGTGCCAGCAGTTCAATGACAGGGAAAGCCGACGAGCAGTACGTC.

This clone was counted a few times. The chain links TRBV5-6 to TRBJ1-5; no firm D call. The CDR3 is made up of 15 amino acids. Per germline, CDR1 SGHDT and CDR2 YYEEEE. Trimming took off 0 bases at V and 2 bases at J, with 9 bases between the two ends. CDR3 nucleotide sequence: TGTGCCAGCAGCTTGGCCCTGCAGGGCAATCAGCCCCAGCATTTT. This encodes CASSLALQGNQPQHF.

This clone was found many times. The CDR3 reads CASSASGSTDTQYF. In DNA, the CDR3 is TGTGCCAGCAGTGCTAGCGGGAGCACAGATACGCAGTATTTT. The chain has TRBV6-4 and TRBJ2-3; 8 bases are shared with TRBD2. Germline CDR1 and CDR2: MRHNA and SNTAGT. The CDR3 runs to 14 residues. J gave up 0 bases and V 4 bases, and 0 bases lay outside the gene matches.

The chain joins TRBV19 to TRBJ2-4; D call uncertain. The germline V gene encodes CDR1 LNHDA and CDR2 SQIVND (reference sequence). The CDR3 covers 11 residues. Trimming cost V 6 bases and J 8 bases, with 8 bases left between them. Here the CDR3 reads CASRVGDIQYF. CDR3 bases: TGTGCCAGTAGGGTCGGAGACATTCAGTACTTC.

This clone was seen more than once but under ten times. V is TRBV6-5 and J is TRBJ1-5; 7 bases are a match to TRBD1. V trimming: 6 bases; J trimming: 2 bases; junction bases outside the gene matches: 7. Germline values: CDR1 MNHEY, CDR2 SVGAGI. CDR3 length equals 15 residues. The CDR3 DNA follows: TGTGCCAGCAGCCCGACAGGGTTGGGCAATCAGCCCCAGCATTTT. Protein: CASSPTGLGNQPQHF.

This clone came up a few times. V gene TRBV27 combines with J gene TRBJ2-3; 10 nucleotides align to TRBD1. This CDR3 is built from 15 residues. The ends lost 7 bases at V and 8 bases at J; junction bases unmatched: 12. Germline V gene sequence: CDR1 MNHEY, CDR2 SMNVEV (reference sequence). The CDR3 region has the DNA TGTGCCAGCACTTGGGGGGGGACAGGGGTTTCTACGCAGTATTTT. The encoded protein is CASTWGGTGVSTQYF.

The chain has TRBV7-9 and TRBJ2-5; no definite D call. CDR1 is SEHNR, CDR2 FQNEAQ, per germline (reference sequence). This CDR3 spans 14 amino acids. The germline V and J ends were trimmed by 5 bases and 7 bases, with 17 bases remaining between them. CDR3 DNA sequence: TGTGCCAGCAGCGGATCACAGAGACCCAGGACCCAGTACTTC. This encodes CASSGSQRPRTQYF.

The chain recombines TRBV7-3 with TRBJ2-7; TRBD2 might be the D (6 bases). Germline assignment: CDR1 SGHTA and CDR2 FQGTGA. Trimming shortened V by 5 bases and J by 4 bases, and 12 bases separated the two germline ends. The CDR3 is 13 amino acids. CDR3 sequence (DNA): TGTGCCAGCAGCCTTTCCGGGGGTTACGAGCAGTACGTC. This sequence encodes CASSLSGGYEQYV.

The chain is built from TRBV19 and TRBJ2-1; tentative D call: TRBD1 (5 bases). CDR3 length: 13 amino acids. Trimming pared 7 bases from V and 5 bases from J, leaving 12 bases between. The germline CDR1 and CDR2 sequences are LNHDA and SQIVND (reference sequence). CDR3 loop: CASTGLGHNEQFF. CDR3 DNA sequence: TGTGCCAGTACTGGATTGGGGCACAATGAGCAGTTCTTC.

This clone was counted a few times. The chain is built from TRBV10-3 and TRBJ2-5, with 7 nucleotides matching TRBD2. The end of the DNA is better explained by TRBJ2-7, so the J call may be wrong. CDR1 is ENHRY, CDR2 SYGVKD, per germline. The CDR3 totals 12 residues. CDR3 DNA sequence: TGTGCCATCAGTGCCAGGGAGGGCGAGCAGTACTTC. It codes for CAISAREGEQYF.

The chain employs TRBV6-5 and TRBJ2-3; 16 bases map to TRBD2. The CDR3 is 15 amino acids. V was pared by 8 bases and J by 6 bases, with 5 bases of the junction left unmatched. Germline V gives CDR1 MNHEY, CDR2 SVGAGI. The CDR3, as DNA: TGTGCCAGCGGGGGACTAGCGGGAGGGCCCGATACGCAGTATTTT. It translates to CASGGLAGGPDTQYF.

The J gene is TRBJ1-2, the V gene TRBV11-2; TRBD1 might be the D (5 bases). Between the trimmed V and J ends, which lost 1 base and 8 bases, there was a span of 14 bases. This CDR3 comprises 14 residues. The germline gives CDR1 SGHAT, CDR2 FQNNGV. The CDR3 is CASSLGGGRGGYTF. The DNA of the CDR3 is TGTGCCAGCAGCTTAGGGGGGGGGAGGGGAGGCTACACCTTC. The complete variable domain, with remaining parts taken from reference TRBV11-2 and TRBJ1-2, reads EAGVAQSPRYKIIEKRQSVAFWCNPISGHATLYWYQQILGQGPKLLIQFQNNGVVDDSQLPKDRFSAERLKGVDSTLKIQPAKLEDSAVYLCASSLGGGRGGYTFGSGTRLTVV.